The present TCR beta chain was sequenced within a study of blood T cell repertoires in COVID-19. The V and J ends lost 6 bases and 5 bases, in that order; junction bases with no gene match: 4. CDR1 and CDR2 from the germline V gene are WSHSY and SAAADI. The CDR3 runs to 15 residues. Repertoires were generated with immunoSEQ multiplex PCR, while TCRdb's copy carries only in-frame clones and drops some. The repertoire has some 180,000 clones, 75% to 90% of them found once; the top ten carry approximately 6.2%. The participants were between about 18 and 95 years old and came from some 25 US areas. Researchers sorted participants into cohorts using their self-reported clinical history.

Material: PBMCs or T cells enriched from blood (not recorded which). The TCR comes from a man aged 40-49 years who had recovered from COVID-19. V is TRBV10-2 and J is TRBJ2-1; 13 positions agree with TRBD2. The CDR3 loop is CASRTGLAGNNEQFF. The CDR3 bases are TGCGCCAGCAGGACGGGACTAGCGGGGAACAATGAGCAGTTCTTC.